These 9 T cell receptor beta chains originate from one sample sequenced in a study of CD8 T cells in ankylosing spondylitis. Points from the study as a whole: Fewer than ten highly homologous variants made up a TCR beta motif that seemed to typify ankylosing spondylitis blood.

Their cognate antigens are unknown. One entry per CDR3 protein, called by TCRdb with MiXCR from the 5' RACE reads. Of 200,000 to 250,000 distinct CDR3 sequences detected, roughly 18% appear once; the ten largest clones hold about 39%. Sequencing was done on a sample of blood, either unsorted or a sorted T cell fraction (not recorded which). The receptors were gathered from a male donor with ankylosing spondylitis.

The chain links TRBV11-1 to TRBJ1-1; 9 bases are a match to TRBD1. This CDR3 comprises 20 residues. Germline V gives CDR1 SGHAT, CDR2 FQDESV (reference sequence). J lost 2 bases, V lost 3 bases, and 19 bases had no gene match. CDR3 bases: TGTGCCAGCAGCTTTAGTTGGGTTAATACAGGGGGCGGAAATAACACTGAAGCTTTCTTT. The encoded protein is CASSFSWVNTGGGNNTEAFF.

This clonotype showed up many times. This sequence joins TRBV5-1 and TRBJ1-1; the D gene is possibly TRBD1 (5 bases). The CDR3 contains 13 residues. Germline loops: CDR1 SGHRS, CDR2 YFSETQ. V was clipped by 5 bases and J by 0 bases, with 8 bases between them. The CDR3 region has the DNA TGCGCCAGCAGTTCAGGGATGAACACTGAAGCTTTCTTT. It is translated as CASSSGMNTEAFF.

The rearrangement links TRBV27 to TRBJ1-1; 11 bases map to TRBD1. Germline CDR1 reads MNHEY; CDR2 reads SMNVEV (reference sequence). The CDR3 has 15 amino acids. The V segment lost 5 bases and the J segment 4 bases; nucleotides outside the gene matches: 6. CDR3 nucleotide sequence: TGTGCCAGCAGTGAGGGACAGGGGGTTTTCACTGAAGCTTTCTTT. As protein: CASSEGQGVFTEAFF.

The table lists this clonotype with a few counts. V usage is TRBV4-1 and J usage is TRBJ2-1; 12 positions agree with TRBD1. The CDR3 is 16 residues long. Trimming took 4 bases from V and 8 from J; bases not matched to a gene: 9. Germline loops: CDR1 MGHRA, CDR2 YSYEKL. CDR3 amino acids: CASSRKPGTGGDEQFF. The CDR3 coding sequence is TGCGCCAGCAGCCGCAAACCCGGGACAGGGGGCGATGAGCAGTTCTTC.

This clonotype was counted a few times. The CDR3 region has the DNA TGTGCCAGCAGTTCTCCCCAGGGCAGCTCCTACAATGAGCAGTTCTTC. Residues: CASSSPQGSSYNEQFF. The V gene is TRBV12-3 or TRBV12-4, the J gene TRBJ2-1; D perhaps matches TRBD1 (5 bases). Trimming stripped 4 bases from V and 0 bases from J, with 13 bases between. This CDR3 region has 16 residues.

This clonotype was found a few times. CDR3 sequence: CASTPEVLGYGYTF. In DNA, the CDR3 is TGTGCCAGCACCCCCGAAGTCCTCGGGTATGGCTACACCTTC. The chain couples TRBV6-1 to TRBJ1-2; D gene uncertain. The germline gives CDR1 MNHNS, CDR2 SASEGT. This CDR3 spans 14 amino acids. V gave up 7 bases and J gave up 5 bases, with 17 bases separating them.

The rearrangement joins TRBV5-1 to TRBJ2-7, with D perhaps matching TRBD1 or TRBD2 (6 bases each). The germline V gene encodes CDR1 SGHRS and CDR2 YFSETQ. Deletions cut 2 bases from V and 1 base from J, with 19 bases between. This CDR3 has 17 amino acids. As DNA, the CDR3 is TGCGCCAGCAGCTTTGGGGGGCAGGGGCGGATGTCCTACGAGCAGTACTTC. It encodes CASSFGGQGRMSYEQYF.

The table lists this clonotype with a few counts. The DNA for the CDR3 is TGTGCCAGCAGCCAAGATCTTATTGGACAGGGGATGAACACTGAAGCTTTCTTT. Amino acid sequence: CASSQDLIGQGMNTEAFF. V and J are TRBV3-1 and TRBJ1-1; 9 nucleotides line up with TRBD1. The CDR3 totals 18 residues. V shed 0 bases and J 0 bases; nucleotides not matched to a gene: 8. Germline CDR1 is LGHDT and CDR2 is YNNKEL (reference sequence).

This clonotype has just a few counts. This chain links TRBV18 with TRBJ2-5; 10 bases agree with TRBD2. From germline, CDR1 is KGHSH and CDR2 LQKENI. The trim removed 2 bases at V and 4 bases at J, leaving 4 bases unmatched. The CDR3 loop spans 15 amino acids. For the CDR3, the DNA is TGTGCCAGCTCACCAGTGAGGACTAGCGGAGAGACCCAGTACTTC. Its protein product is CASSPVRTSGETQYF. Based on the CDR3 plus reference TRBV18 and TRBJ2-5, the full variable domain is NAGVMQNPRHLVRRRGQEARLRCSPMKGHSHVYWYRQLPEEGLKFMVYLQKENIIDESGMPKERFSAEFPKEGPSILRIQQVVRGDSAAYFCASSPVRTSGETQYFGPGTRLLVL.